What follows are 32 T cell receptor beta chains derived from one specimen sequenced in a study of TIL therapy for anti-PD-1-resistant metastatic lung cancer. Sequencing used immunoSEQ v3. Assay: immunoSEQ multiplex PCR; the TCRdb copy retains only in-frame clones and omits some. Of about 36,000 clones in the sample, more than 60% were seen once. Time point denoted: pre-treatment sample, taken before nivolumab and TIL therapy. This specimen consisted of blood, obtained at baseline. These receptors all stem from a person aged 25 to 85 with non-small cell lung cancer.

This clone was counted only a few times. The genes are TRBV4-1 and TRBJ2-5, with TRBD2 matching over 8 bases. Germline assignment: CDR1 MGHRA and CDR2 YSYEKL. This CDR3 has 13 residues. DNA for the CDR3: TGCGCTAGTGCGGGAGGTTTTCAAGAGACCCAGTACTTC. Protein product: CASAGGFQETQYF.

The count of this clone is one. CDR3 DNA: TGTGCCACCAGCGGCGGATGGACAGGTGGTCAGGATACGCAGTATTTT. Protein product: CATSGGWTGGQDTQYF. This chain connects TRBV15 to TRBJ2-3, with TRBD1 matching over 7 bases. V trimming: 5 bases; J trimming: 6 bases; junction bases outside the gene matches: 14. In germline, CDR1 is LNHNV, CDR2 YYDKDF (reference sequence). This CDR3 comprises 16 residues.

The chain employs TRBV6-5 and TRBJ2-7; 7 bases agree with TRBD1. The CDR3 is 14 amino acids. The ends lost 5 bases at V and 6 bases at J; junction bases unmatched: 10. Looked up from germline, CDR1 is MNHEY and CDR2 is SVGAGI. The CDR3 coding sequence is TGTGCCAGCAGTGTCGACAGGGCTGGTCGCGAGCAGTACTTC. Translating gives CASSVDRAGREQYF.

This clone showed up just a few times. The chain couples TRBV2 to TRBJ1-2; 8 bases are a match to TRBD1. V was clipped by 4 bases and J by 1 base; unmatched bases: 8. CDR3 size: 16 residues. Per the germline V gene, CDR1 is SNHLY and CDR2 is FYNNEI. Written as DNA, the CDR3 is TGTGCCAGCAGTGCAGTGACAGGGGCGAATAACTATGGCTACACCTTC. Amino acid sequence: CASSAVTGANNYGYTF.

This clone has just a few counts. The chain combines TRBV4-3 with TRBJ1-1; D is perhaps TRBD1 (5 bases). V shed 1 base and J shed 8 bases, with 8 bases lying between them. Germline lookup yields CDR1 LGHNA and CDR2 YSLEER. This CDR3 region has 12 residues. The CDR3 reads CASSQVGREAFF. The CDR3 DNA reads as TGCGCCAGCAGCCAAGTGGGACGGGAAGCTTTCTTT.

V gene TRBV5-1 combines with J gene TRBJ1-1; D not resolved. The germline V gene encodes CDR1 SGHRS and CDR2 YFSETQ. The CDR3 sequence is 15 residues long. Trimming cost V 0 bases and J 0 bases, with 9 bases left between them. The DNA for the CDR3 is TGCGCCAGCAGCTTGGGGGAGGGCTTGAACACTGAAGCTTTCTTT. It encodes CASSLGEGLNTEAFF.

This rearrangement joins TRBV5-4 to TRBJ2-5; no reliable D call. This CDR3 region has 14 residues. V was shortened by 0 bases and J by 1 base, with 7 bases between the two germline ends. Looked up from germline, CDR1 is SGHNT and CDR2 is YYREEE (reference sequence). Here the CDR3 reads CASSLGKTQETQYF. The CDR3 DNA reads TGTGCCAGCAGCTTGGGGAAGACCCAAGAGACCCAGTACTTC.

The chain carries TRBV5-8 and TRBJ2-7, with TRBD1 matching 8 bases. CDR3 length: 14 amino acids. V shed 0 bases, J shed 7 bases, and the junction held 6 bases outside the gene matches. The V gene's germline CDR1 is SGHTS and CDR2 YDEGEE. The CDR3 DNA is TGTGCCAGCAGCTTGGGACAGGGGATAAGGGAGCAGTACTTC. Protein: CASSLGQGIREQYF.

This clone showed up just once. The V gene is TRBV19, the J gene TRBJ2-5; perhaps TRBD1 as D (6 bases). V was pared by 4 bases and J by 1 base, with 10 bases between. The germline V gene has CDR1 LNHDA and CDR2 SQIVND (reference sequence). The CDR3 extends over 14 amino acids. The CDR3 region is CASSRRDTQETQYF. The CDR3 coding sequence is TGTGCCAGTAGTAGAAGGGACACCCAAGAGACCCAGTACTTC.

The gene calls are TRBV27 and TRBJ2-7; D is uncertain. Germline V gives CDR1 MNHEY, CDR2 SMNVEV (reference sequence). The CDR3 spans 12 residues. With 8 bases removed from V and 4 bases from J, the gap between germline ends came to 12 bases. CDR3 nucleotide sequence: TGTGCCAGCGGCCGAATCAATTACGAGCAGTACTTC. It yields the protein CASGRINYEQYF.

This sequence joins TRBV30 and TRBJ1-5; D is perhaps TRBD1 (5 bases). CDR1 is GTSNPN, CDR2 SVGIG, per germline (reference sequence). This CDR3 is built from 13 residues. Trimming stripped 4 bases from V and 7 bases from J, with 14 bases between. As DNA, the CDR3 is TGTGCCTGGAATGCAGGGTATGACCAGCCCCAGCATTTT. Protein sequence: CAWNAGYDQPQHF.

The CDR3 loop reads CASSLEGRLTWDEQFF. CDR3 DNA sequence: TGCGCCAGCAGCTTGGAGGGACGGTTAACCTGGGATGAGCAGTTCTTC. The V and J genes are TRBV5-1 and TRBJ2-1, with D perhaps TRBD1 or TRBD2 (5 bases each). The CDR3 has 16 residues. V lost 0 bases, J lost 8 bases, and 18 bases lay in between. CDR1 is SGHRS, CDR2 YFSETQ, per germline.

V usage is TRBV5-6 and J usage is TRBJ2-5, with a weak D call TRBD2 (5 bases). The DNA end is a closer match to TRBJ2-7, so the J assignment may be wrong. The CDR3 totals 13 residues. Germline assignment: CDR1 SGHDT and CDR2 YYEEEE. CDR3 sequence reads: CASSPGLSYEQYF. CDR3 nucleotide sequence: TGTGCCAGCAGCCCTGGACTCTCCTACGAGCAGTACTTC.

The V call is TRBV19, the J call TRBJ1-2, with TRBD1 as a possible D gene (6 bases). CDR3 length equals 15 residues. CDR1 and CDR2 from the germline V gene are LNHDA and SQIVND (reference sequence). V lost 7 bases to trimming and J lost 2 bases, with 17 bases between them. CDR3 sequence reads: CASTRPGALNYGYTF. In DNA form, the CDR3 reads TGTGCCAGTACCCGGCCGGGGGCGCTGAACTATGGCTACACCTTC.

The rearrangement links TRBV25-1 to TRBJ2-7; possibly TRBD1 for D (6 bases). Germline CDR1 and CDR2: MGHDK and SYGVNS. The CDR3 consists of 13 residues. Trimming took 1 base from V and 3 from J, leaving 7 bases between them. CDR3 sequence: CASSEWGLYEQYF. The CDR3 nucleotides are TGTGCCAGCAGTGAATGGGGGCTCTACGAGCAGTACTTC.

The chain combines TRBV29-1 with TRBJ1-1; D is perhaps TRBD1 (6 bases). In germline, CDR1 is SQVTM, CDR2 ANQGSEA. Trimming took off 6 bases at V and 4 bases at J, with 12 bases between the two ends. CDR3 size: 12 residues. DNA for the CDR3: TGCAGCGTCAAACAGGGCGGCACTGAAGCTTTCTTT. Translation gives CSVKQGGTEAFF.

CDR3 region: CASSPSGQGYGYTF. CDR3 coding DNA: TGTGCCAGCAGCCCGTCGGGGCAGGGATATGGCTACACCTTC. The gene calls are TRBV7-3 and TRBJ1-2; possible D gene TRBD1, 5 bases. CDR1 and CDR2 (germline): SGHTA, FQGTGA. This CDR3 region has 14 residues. Trimming cost V 5 bases and J 5 bases, with 15 bases left between them.

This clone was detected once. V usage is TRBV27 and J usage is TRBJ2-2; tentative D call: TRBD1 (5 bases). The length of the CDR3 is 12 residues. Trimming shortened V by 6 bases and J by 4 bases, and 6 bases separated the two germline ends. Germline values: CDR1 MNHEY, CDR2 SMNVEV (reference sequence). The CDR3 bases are TGTGCCAGCAGCAGGGTCACCGGGGAGCTGTTTTTT. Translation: CASSRVTGELFF.

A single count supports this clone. The CDR3 nucleotides read TGTGCCACCAGCAGAGATTCGGGTGAGCAGTTCTTC. Its translation is CATSRDSGEQFF. The genes are TRBV15 and TRBJ2-1; no definite D call. Germline CDR1 is LNHNV and CDR2 is YYDKDF (reference sequence). Trimming took 0 bases from V and 9 from J, leaving 6 bases between them. The CDR3 spans 12 residues.

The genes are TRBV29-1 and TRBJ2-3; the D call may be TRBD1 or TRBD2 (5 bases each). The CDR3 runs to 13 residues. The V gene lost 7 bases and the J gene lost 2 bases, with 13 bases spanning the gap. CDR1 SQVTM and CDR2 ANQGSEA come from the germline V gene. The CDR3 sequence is CSGLRDHTDTQYF. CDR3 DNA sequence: TGCAGCGGACTTAGGGACCACACAGATACGCAGTATTTT.

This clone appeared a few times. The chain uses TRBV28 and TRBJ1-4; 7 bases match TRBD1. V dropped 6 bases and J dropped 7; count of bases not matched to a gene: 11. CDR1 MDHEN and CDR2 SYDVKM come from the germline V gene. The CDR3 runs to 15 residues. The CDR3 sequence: CASRPFTGEGEKLFF. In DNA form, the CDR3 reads TGTGCCAGCAGGCCGTTTACAGGGGAGGGTGAAAAACTGTTTTTT.

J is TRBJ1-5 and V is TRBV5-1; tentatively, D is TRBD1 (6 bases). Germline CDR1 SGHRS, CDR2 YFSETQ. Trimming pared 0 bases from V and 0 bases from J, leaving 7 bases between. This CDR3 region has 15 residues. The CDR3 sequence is CASSLVGGSNQPQHF. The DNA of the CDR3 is TGCGCCAGCAGCTTGGTAGGGGGTAGCAATCAGCCCCAGCATTTT.

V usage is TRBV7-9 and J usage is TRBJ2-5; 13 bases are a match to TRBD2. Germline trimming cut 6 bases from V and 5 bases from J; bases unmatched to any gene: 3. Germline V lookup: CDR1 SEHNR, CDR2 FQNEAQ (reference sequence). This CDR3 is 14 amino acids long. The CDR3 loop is CASRPGLAGETQYF. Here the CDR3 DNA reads TGTGCCAGCAGGCCGGGACTAGCGGGGGAGACCCAGTACTTC. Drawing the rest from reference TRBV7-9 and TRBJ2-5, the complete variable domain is DTGVSQNPRHKITKRGQNVTFRCDPISEHNRLYWYRQTLGQGPEFLTYFQNEAQLEKSRLLSDRFSAERPKGSFSTLEIQRTEQGDSAMYLCASRPGLAGETQYFGPGTRLLVL.

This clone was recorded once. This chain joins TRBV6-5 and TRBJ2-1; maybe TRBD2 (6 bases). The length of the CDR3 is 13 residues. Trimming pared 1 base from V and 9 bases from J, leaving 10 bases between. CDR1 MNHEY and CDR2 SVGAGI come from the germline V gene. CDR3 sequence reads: CASSYFQEGEQFF. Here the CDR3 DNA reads TGTGCCAGCAGTTACTTCCAGGAGGGTGAGCAGTTCTTC.

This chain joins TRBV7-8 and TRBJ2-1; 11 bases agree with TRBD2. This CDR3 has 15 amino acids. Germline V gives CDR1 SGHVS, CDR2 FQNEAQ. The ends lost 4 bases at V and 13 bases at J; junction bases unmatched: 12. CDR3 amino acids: CASSSRLAGGFGQFF. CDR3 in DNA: TGTGCCAGCAGCTCCCGGCTAGCGGGGGGCTTCGGACAGTTCTTC.

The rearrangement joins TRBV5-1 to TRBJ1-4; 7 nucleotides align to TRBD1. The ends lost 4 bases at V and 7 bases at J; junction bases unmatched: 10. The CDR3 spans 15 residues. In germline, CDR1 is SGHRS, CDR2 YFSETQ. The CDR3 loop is CASSGRDRGSEKLFF. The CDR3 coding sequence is TGCGCCAGCAGCGGCCGGGACAGAGGCTCTGAAAAACTGTTTTTT.

CDR3 DNA sequence: TGTGCCAGCAGCTTTACAGGGTCCTTTGGCGAGCAGTACTTC. Its protein product is CASSFTGSFGEQYF. V is TRBV9 and J is TRBJ2-7; the D gene is possibly TRBD1 (6 bases). This CDR3 has 14 amino acids. CDR1 is SGDLS and CDR2 is YYNGEE in the germline V gene. V dropped 4 bases and J dropped 6 bases, with 17 bases sitting between them.

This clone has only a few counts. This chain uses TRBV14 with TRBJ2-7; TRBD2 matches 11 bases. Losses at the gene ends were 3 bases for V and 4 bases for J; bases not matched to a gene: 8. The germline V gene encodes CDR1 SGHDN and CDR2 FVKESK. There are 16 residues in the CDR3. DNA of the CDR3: TGTGCCAGCAGCCAGGGAACTAGCGGGGGCGTGTACGAGCAGTACTTC. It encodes CASSQGTSGGVYEQYF.

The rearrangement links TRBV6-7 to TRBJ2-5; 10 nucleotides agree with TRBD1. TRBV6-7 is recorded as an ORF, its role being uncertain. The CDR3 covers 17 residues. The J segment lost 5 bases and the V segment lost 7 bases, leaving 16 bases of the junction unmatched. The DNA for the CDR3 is TGTGCCAGCATTCATATTTGGGACAGGGGTTTTTGGGAGACCCAGTACTTC. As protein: CASIHIWDRGFWETQYF.

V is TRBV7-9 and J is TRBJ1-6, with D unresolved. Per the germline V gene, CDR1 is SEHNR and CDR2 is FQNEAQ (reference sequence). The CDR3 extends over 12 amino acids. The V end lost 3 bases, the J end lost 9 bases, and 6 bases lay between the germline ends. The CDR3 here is CASSFGTSPLHF. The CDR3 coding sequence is TGTGCCAGCAGCTTTGGAACTTCACCCCTCCACTTT.

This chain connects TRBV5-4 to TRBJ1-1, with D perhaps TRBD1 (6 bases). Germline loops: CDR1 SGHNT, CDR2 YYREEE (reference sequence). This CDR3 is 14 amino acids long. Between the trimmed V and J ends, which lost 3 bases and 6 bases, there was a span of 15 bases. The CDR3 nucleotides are TGTGCCAGCAGCTCCATTACAGGGACCCCTGAAGCTTTCTTT. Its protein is CASSSITGTPEAFF. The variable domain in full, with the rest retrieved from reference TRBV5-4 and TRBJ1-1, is ETGVTQSPTHLIKTRGQQVTLRCSSQSGHNTVSWYQQALGQGPQFIFQYYREEENGRGNFPPRFSGLQFPNYSSELNVNALELDDSALYLCASSSITGTPEAFFGQGTRLTVV.

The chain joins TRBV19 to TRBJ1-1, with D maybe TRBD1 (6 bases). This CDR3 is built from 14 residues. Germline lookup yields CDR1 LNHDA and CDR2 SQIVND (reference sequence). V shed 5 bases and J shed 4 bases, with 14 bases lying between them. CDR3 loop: CASSSKGGGTEAFF. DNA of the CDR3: TGTGCCAGTAGTTCGAAAGGGGGAGGCACTGAAGCTTTCTTT.